Below, 12 T cell receptor beta chains from the same sample are listed, as sequenced in a study of cytomegalovirus exposure and HLA in healthy donors. PCR involved 60 Vbeta and 13 Jbeta primers. Sequenced by immunoSEQ multiplex PCR; TCRdb stores in-frame clones only, minus some. Among some 210,000 clones listed, approximately 82% were seen once. The sample taken for sequencing was PBMCs. The receptors were sampled from a male donor in good health and CMV-seronegative.

The chain links TRBV29-1 to TRBJ2-7; weak D call: TRBD2 (5 bases). V was trimmed by 4 bases and J by 0 bases, leaving 10 bases between them. This CDR3 region has 13 residues. Germline lookup yields CDR1 SQVTM and CDR2 ANQGSEA. The chain's CDR3 is CSVGEGSSYEQYF. The CDR3 DNA is TGCAGCGTTGGAGAAGGGAGCTCCTACGAGCAGTACTTC.

This clone was counted between two and nine times. CDR3 sequence reads: CASSRTHISGANVLTF. The CDR3 DNA reads as TGCGCCAGCAGCCGAACCCACATCTCTGGGGCCAACGTCCTGACTTTC. The chain combines TRBV4-1 with TRBJ2-6; D not certain. V was cut by 4 bases and J by 0 bases, with 10 bases left in between. CDR1 MGHRA and CDR2 YSYEKL come from the germline V gene. The CDR3 runs 16 residues.

V is TRBV7-9 and J is TRBJ2-7, with D tentatively TRBD2 (6 bases). V was clipped by 2 bases and J by 7 bases, with 18 bases between them. The CDR3 runs to 15 residues. Per germline, CDR1 SEHNR and CDR2 FQNEAQ (reference sequence). CDR3 DNA: TGTGCCAGCAGCTTAATACGGGAGAATCGTCGGGAGCAGTACTTC. Residues: CASSLIRENRREQYF.

A single count supports this clone. The genes are TRBV7-6 and TRBJ2-7; 9 bases match TRBD1. Germline CDR1 SGHVS, CDR2 FNYEAQ. This CDR3 has 17 residues. Trimming at V came to 1 base and at J to 2 bases, leaving 9 bases not matched to a gene. CDR3 in amino acids: CASSLGSRTGVPYEQYF. Written as DNA, the CDR3 is TGTGCCAGCAGCTTAGGAAGTCGGACAGGGGTGCCCTACGAGCAGTACTTC. The variable domain in full, completed from reference TRBV7-6 and TRBJ2-7, reads GAGVSQSPRYKVTKRGQDVALRCDPISGHVSLYWYRQALGQGPEFLTYFNYEAQQDKSGLPNDRFSAERPEGSISTLTIQRTEQRDSAMYRCASSLGSRTGVPYEQYFGPGTRLTVT.

The chain uses TRBV6-5 and TRBJ1-2; no reliable D call. The germline V and J ends were trimmed by 2 bases and 8 bases, with 12 bases remaining between them. This CDR3 comprises 13 residues. CDR1 and CDR2 from the germline V gene are MNHEY and SVGAGI. The CDR3 DNA sequence: TGTGCCAGCAGTTACAGTGAAAACTGGGGCTACACCTTC. It is translated as CASSYSENWGYTF.

The chain links TRBV5-1 to TRBJ1-6, with D perhaps TRBD1 (6 bases). Deletions cut 0 bases from V and 9 bases from J, with 16 bases between. Germline V gene sequence: CDR1 SGHRS, CDR2 YFSETQ. The CDR3 runs 16 residues. The CDR3 protein is CASSLDGGPLISPLHF. Written as DNA, the CDR3 is TGCGCCAGCAGCTTGGATGGGGGCCCCTTAATTTCACCCCTCCACTTT.

This chain links TRBV27 with TRBJ2-5; TRBD2 is a possible D gene (5 bases). The CDR3 has 15 amino acids. The V and J ends lost 5 bases and 4 bases respectively, with 17 bases between them. Looked up from germline, CDR1 is MNHEY and CDR2 is SMNVEV (reference sequence). In nucleotides, the CDR3 is TGTGCCAGCAGTCCCCGACGAATTGGGAGAGAGACCCAGTACTTC. Its translation: CASSPRRIGRETQYF.

The rearrangement links TRBV27 to TRBJ2-1; 8 bases agree with TRBD2. With V trimmed by 3 bases and J by 1 base, 5 bases remained unmatched. The CDR3 runs to 16 residues. Germline loops: CDR1 MNHEY, CDR2 SMNVEV (reference sequence). The chain's CDR3 is CASSFPGLVSYNEQFF. CDR3 bases: TGTGCCAGCAGTTTCCCGGGACTAGTTTCCTACAATGAGCAGTTCTTC.

This chain uses TRBV2 with TRBJ1-5; the match to TRBD1 covers 10 bases. Germline lookup yields CDR1 SNHLY and CDR2 FYNNEI. Unmatched junction bases numbered 11, after V lost 0 bases and J lost 6 bases. The CDR3 runs to 18 residues. DNA for the CDR3: TGTGCCAGCAGTGAAGCCGTAAGACAGGGGGCGGGGGGTCAGCCCCAGCATTTT. It codes for CASSEAVRQGAGGQPQHF.

The chain recombines TRBV28 with TRBJ1-2, with a tentative D call TRBD1 (5 bases). V lost 2 bases and J lost 0, with 7 bases in between. In germline, CDR1 is MDHEN, CDR2 SYDVKM. This CDR3 region has 14 residues. In DNA, the CDR3 is TGTGCCAGCAGTTTACCCAGGGCTAACTATGGCTACACCTTC. This translates into CASSLPRANYGYTF.

The chain uses TRBV4-1 and TRBJ2-7; 9 nucleotides align to TRBD1. The CDR3 covers 14 residues. Germline loops: CDR1 MGHRA, CDR2 YSYEKL. V lost 3 bases, J lost 6 bases, and 6 bases stayed unmatched. The CDR3 loop reads CASSQPGQGSEQYF. The CDR3 DNA sequence: TGCGCCAGCAGCCAGCCGGGACAGGGTTCCGAGCAGTACTTC.

This rearrangement joins TRBV5-1 to TRBJ2-3; D unclear. In germline, CDR1 is SGHRS, CDR2 YFSETQ. The CDR3 runs to 15 residues. V shed 0 bases and J shed 4 bases, with 12 bases lying between them. The CDR3 coding sequence is TGCGCCAGCAGCTTGGCCATCACAGTTGCAGATACGCAGTATTTT. It codes for CASSLAITVADTQYF.